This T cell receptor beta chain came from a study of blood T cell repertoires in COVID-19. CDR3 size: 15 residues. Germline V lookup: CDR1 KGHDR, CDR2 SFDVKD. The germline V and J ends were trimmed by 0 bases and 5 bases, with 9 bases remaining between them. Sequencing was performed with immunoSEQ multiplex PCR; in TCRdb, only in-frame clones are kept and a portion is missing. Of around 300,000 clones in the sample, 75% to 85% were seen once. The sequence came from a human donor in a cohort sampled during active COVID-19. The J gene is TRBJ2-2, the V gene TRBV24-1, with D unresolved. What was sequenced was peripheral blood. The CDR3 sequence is CATSDLVGRTGELFF. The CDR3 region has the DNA TGTGCCACCAGTGATTTGGTGGGCAGGACCGGGGAGCTGTTTTTT.